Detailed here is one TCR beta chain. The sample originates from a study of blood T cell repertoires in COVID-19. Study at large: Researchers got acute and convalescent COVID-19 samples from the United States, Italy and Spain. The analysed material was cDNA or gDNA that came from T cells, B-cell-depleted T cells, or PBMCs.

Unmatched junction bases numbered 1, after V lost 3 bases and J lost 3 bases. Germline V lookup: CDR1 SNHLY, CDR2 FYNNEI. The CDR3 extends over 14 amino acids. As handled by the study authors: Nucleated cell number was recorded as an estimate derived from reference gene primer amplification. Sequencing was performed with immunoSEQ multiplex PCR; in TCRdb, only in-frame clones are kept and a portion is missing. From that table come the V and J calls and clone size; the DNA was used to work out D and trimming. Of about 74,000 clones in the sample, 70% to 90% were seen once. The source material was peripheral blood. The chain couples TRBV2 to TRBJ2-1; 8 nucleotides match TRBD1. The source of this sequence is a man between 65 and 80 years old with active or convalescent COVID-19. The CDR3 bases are TGTGCCAGCAGTGACGGACAGGGCTACAATGAGCAGTTCTTC. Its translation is CASSDGQGYNEQFF. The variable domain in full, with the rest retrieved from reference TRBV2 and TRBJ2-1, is EPEVTQTPSHQVTQMGQEVILRCVPISNHLYFYWYRQILGQKVEFLVSFYNNEISEKSEIFDDQFSVERPDGSNFTLKIRSTKLEDSAMYFCASSDGQGYNEQFFGPGTRLTVL.